This T cell receptor beta chain came from a study of CD4 T cells in relation to SARS-CoV-2 and coronaviruses. This clone was observed once. Per germline, CDR1 SGHTA and CDR2 FQGNSA. The CDR3 is 16 residues long. Unmatched junction bases numbered 10, after V lost 5 bases and J lost 0 bases. Repertoires were generated with immunoSEQ multiplex PCR, while TCRdb's copy carries only in-frame clones and drops some. This table has roughly 57,000 clones, 80% to 90% appearing once. Before the COVID-19 pandemic, during about 2011-2019, CD4+ T cells were taken from unexposed donors. CD4 enrichment then naive enrichment separated naive from memory CD4+ cells.

The receptor was isolated from a human donor in good health. The sequenced material came from memory CD4+ T cells from PBMCs. The gene calls are TRBV7-2 and TRBJ2-7; 7 nucleotides match TRBD1. The CDR3 sequence is CASSPRGTLSSYEQYF. CDR3 DNA: TGTGCCAGCAGCCCCAGGGGGACCTTAAGCTCCTACGAGCAGTACTTC. The variable domain in full, completed from reference TRBV7-2 and TRBJ2-7, reads GAGVSQSPSNKVTEKGKDVELRCDPISGHTALYWYRQSLGQGLEFLIYFQGNSAPDKSGLPSDRFSAERTGGSVSTLTIQRTQQEDSAVYLCASSPRGTLSSYEQYFGPGTRLTVT.